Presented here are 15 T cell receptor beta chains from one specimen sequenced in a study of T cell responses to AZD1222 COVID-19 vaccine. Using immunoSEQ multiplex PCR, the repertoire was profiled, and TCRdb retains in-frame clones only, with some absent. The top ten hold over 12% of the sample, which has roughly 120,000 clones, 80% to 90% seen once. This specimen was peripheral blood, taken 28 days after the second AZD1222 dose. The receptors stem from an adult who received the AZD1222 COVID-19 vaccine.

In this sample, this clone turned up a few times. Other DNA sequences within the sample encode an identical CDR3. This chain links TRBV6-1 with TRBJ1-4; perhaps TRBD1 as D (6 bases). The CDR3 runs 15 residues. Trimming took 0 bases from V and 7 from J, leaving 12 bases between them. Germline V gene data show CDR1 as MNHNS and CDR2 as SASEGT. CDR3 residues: CASSEARGGVEKLFF. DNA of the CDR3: TGTGCCAGCAGTGAAGCGAGGGGGGGGGTTGAAAAACTGTTTTTT.

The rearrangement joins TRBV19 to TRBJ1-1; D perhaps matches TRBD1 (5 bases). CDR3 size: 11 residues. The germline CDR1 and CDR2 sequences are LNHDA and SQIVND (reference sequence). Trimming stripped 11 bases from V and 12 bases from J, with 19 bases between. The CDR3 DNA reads TGTGCCGGCCGTCGGGGCTTTGAGACTTTCTTT. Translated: CAGRRGFETFF. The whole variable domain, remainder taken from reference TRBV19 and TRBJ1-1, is DGGITQSPKYLFRKEGQNVTLSCEQNLNHDAMYWYRQDPGQGLRLIYYSQIVNDFQKGDIAEGYSVSREKKESFPLTVTSAQKNPTAFYLCAGRRGFETFFGQGTRLTVV.

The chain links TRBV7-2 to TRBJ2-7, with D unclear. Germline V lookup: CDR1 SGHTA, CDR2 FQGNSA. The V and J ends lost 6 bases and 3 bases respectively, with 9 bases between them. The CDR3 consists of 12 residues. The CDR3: CASRELDYEQYF. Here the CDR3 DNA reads TGTGCCAGCAGGGAATTGGACTACGAGCAGTACTTC.

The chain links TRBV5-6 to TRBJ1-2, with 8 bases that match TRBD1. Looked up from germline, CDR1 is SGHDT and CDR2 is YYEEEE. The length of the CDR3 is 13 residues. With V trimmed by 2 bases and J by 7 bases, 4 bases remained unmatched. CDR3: CASSFGQGPGYTF. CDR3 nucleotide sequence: TGTGCCAGCAGCTTCGGACAGGGCCCTGGCTACACCTTC.

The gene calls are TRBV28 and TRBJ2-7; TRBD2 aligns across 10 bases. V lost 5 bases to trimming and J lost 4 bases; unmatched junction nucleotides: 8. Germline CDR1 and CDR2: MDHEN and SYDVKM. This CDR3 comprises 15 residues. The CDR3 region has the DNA TGTGCCAGCAGTATCCCTAGCGGGGGCCTATACGAGCAGTACTTC. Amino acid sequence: CASSIPSGGLYEQYF.

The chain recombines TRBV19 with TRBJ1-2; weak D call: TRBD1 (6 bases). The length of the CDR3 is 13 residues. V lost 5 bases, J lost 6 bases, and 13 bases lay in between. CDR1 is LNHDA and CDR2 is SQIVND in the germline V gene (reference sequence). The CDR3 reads CASSLRGANGYTF. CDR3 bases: TGTGCCAGTAGTTTGCGGGGGGCGAATGGCTACACCTTC.

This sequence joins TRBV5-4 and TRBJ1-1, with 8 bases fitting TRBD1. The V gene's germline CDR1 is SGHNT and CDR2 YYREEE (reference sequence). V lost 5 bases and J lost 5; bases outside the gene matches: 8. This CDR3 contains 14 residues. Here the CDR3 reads CASSLGQGWTEAFF. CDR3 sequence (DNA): TGTGCCAGCAGTCTTGGACAGGGTTGGACTGAAGCTTTCTTT.

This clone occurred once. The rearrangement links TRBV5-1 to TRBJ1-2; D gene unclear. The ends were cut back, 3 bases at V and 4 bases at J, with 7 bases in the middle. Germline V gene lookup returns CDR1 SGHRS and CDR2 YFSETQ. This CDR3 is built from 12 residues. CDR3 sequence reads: CASSSEIYGYTF. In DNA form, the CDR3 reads TGCGCCAGCAGCTCCGAGATCTATGGCTACACCTTC.

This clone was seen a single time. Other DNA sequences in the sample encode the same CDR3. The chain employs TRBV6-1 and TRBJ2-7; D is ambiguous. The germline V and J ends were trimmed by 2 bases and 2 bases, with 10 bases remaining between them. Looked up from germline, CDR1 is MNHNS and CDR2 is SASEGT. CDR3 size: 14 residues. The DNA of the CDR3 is TGTGCCAGCAGTGAAAGGGATGGCGCCTACGAGCAGTACTTC. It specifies CASSERDGAYEQYF.

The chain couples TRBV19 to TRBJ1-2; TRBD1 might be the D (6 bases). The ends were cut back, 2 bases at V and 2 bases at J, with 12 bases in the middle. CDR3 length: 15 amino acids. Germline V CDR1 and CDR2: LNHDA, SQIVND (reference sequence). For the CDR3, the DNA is TGTGCCAGTAGTATAATAAGGGGGACCAACTATGGCTACACCTTC. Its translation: CASSIIRGTNYGYTF.

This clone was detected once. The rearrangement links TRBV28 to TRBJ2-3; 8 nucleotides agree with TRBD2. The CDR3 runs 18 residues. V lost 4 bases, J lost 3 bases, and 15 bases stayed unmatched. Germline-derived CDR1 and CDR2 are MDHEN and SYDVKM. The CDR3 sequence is CASSSSPGGVGPTDTQYF. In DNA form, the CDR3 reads TGTGCCAGCAGTTCTTCCCCGGGGGGGGTGGGACCTACAGATACGCAGTATTTT.

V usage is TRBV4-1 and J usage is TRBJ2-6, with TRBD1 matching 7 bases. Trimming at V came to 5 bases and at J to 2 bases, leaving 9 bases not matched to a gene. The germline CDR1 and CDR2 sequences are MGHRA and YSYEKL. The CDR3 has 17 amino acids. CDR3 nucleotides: TGCGCCAGCAGCGGACGGGACAGCCACACTGGGGCCAACGTCCTGACTTTC. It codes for CASSGRDSHTGANVLTF.

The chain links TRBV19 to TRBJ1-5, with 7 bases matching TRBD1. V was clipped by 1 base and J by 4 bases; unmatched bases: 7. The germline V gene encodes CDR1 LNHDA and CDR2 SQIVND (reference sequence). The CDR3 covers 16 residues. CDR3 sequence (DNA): TGTGCCAGTAGTATAGCTGGGGACAGCCTAAATCAGCCCCAGCATTTT. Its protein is CASSIAGDSLNQPQHF.

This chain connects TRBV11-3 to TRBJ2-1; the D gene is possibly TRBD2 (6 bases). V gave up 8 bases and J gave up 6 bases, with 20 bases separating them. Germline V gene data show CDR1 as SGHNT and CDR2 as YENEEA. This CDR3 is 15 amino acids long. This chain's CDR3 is CASSPGTSYGNEQFF. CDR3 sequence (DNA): TGTGCCAGCTCTCCCGGCACTAGCTATGGCAATGAGCAGTTCTTC.

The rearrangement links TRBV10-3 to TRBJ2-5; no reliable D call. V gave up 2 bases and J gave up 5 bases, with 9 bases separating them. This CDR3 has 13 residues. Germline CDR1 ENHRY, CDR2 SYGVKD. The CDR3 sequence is CAISEGPVETQYF. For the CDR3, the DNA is TGTGCCATCAGTGAGGGGCCGGTGGAGACCCAGTACTTC.